This T cell receptor (beta chain) was obtained from a study of blood T cell repertoires in COVID-19. Study-wide background: Acute and convalescent COVID-19 samples came from the United States, Italy and Spain.

In the original workflow: Quantification of nucleated cells was approximated via reference gene primer amplification. Some clones are missing from TCRdb's copy, which holds only in-frame ones; the method was immunoSEQ multiplex PCR. V and J calls and clone size are copied from that table; D and trimming were computed from the DNA. The sample holds about 290,000 clones, around 81% seen once. The sequence derives from a woman aged 50 to 65 with active or convalescent COVID-19. The sample was peripheral blood.

In DNA, the CDR3 is TGTGCCAGCAGCCAAGATCCACCAGACAGGCCGTACAATGAGCAGTTCTTC. It specifies CASSQDPPDRPYNEQFF. The chain couples TRBV14 to TRBJ2-1; D is possibly TRBD1 (6 bases). Looked up from germline, CDR1 is SGHDN and CDR2 is FVKESK. V lost 0 bases to trimming and J lost 4 bases, with 16 bases between them. There are 17 residues in the CDR3.